This is a list of T cell receptor beta chains from one sample in a study of post-analysis software for immune sequencing data. TCRdb reprocessed the PCR reads via MiXCR and lists one record per CDR3 protein. The top ten hold approximately 7.6% of the sample, which has roughly 400,000 distinct CDR3 sequences, 35% to 45% seen once. Sequenced: blood. The source of these receptors is a girl aged 2 to 9 with multiple sclerosis. CDR3s include the opening cysteine and the closing phenylalanine or tryptophan. The order of the fields is clone size, D gene, V gene, J gene, CDR3 protein, CDR3 DNA. The D gene is left open where the match is weak. Not every row has a clone size; where given, it reads once, few, many or a size class.

clone size: NA; D gene: NA; V gene: TRBV7-2; J gene: TRBJ1-1; CDR3 protein: CASSLEGIGANTEAFF; CDR3 DNA: TGTGCCAGCAGCTTAGAGGGCATAGGGGCGAACACTGAAGCTTTCTTT
clone size: NA; D gene: NA; V gene: TRBV18; J gene: TRBJ1-5; CDR3 protein: CASSPPSQPQPQHF; CDR3 DNA: TGTGCCAGCTCACCCCCGTCCCAACCTCAGCCCCAGCATTTT
clone size: few; D gene: NA; V gene: TRBV12-3/TRBV12-4; J gene: TRBJ1-2; CDR3 protein: CASSSLRQVYGYTF; CDR3 DNA: TGTGCCAGCAGTTCCCTACGGCAGGTTTATGGCTACACCTTC
clone size: few; D gene: TRBD2; V gene: TRBV4-3; J gene: TRBJ2-1; CDR3 protein: CASSPTSGLSYNEQFF; CDR3 DNA: TGCGCCAGCAGCCCGACTAGCGGACTCTCCTACAATGAGCAGTTCTTC
clone size: NA; D gene: NA; V gene: TRBV20-1; J gene: TRBJ1-5; CDR3 protein: CSARSSGDQPQHF; CDR3 DNA: TGCAGTGCTAGGTCTTCGGGGGATCAGCCCCAGCATTTT
clone size: few; D gene: TRBD1; V gene: TRBV5-1; J gene: TRBJ1-2; CDR3 protein: CASSPPGQDTNYGYTF; CDR3 DNA: TGCGCCAGCAGCCCGCCGGGACAGGACACCAACTATGGCTACACCTTC
clone size: few; D gene: NA; V gene: TRBV28; J gene: TRBJ2-7; CDR3 protein: CASNQGSYEQYF; CDR3 DNA: TGTGCCAGCAACCAGGGGTCCTACGAGCAGTACTTC
clone size: few; D gene: TRBD1; V gene: TRBV4-1; J gene: TRBJ1-5; CDR3 protein: CASSRTGGAGNQPQHF; CDR3 DNA: TGCGCCAGCAGCCGGACAGGGGGCGCCGGAAATCAGCCCCAGCATTTT
clone size: few; D gene: TRBD2; V gene: TRBV24-1; J gene: TRBJ2-1; CDR3 protein: CATSDVTSDFNNEQFF; CDR3 DNA: TGTGCCACCAGTGATGTGACTAGCGACTTTAACAATGAGCAGTTCTTC
clone size: NA; D gene: NA; V gene: TRBV29-1; J gene: TRBJ2-7; CDR3 protein: CSVARGSYEQYF; CDR3 DNA: TGCAGCGTTGCTAGGGGGTCGTACGAGCAGTACTTC
clone size: few; D gene: NA; V gene: TRBV15; J gene: TRBJ1-1; CDR3 protein: CTTSRVSGTEAFF; CDR3 DNA: TGTACCACCAGCAGAGTATCGGGAACTGAAGCTTTCTTT
clone size: NA; D gene: NA; V gene: TRBV29-1; J gene: TRBJ2-1; CDR3 protein: CSVGWGQFEQFF; CDR3 DNA: TGCAGCGTTGGATGGGGTCAATTTGAGCAGTTCTTC
clone size: NA; D gene: NA; V gene: TRBV28; J gene: TRBJ2-7; CDR3 protein: CASSDRDPSYEQYF; CDR3 DNA: TGTGCCAGCAGTGACCGGGACCCGTCCTACGAGCAGTACTTC
clone size: NA; D gene: NA; V gene: TRBV27; J gene: TRBJ2-7; CDR3 protein: CASSGVPGAIYEQYF; CDR3 DNA: TGTGCCAGCAGTGGGGTACCGGGTGCTATCTACGAGCAGTACTTC
clone size: NA; D gene: NA; V gene: TRBV6-6; J gene: TRBJ2-5; CDR3 protein: CASSPWEMTETQYF; CDR3 DNA: TGTGCCAGCAGCCCTTGGGAAATGACAGAGACCCAGTACTTC
clone size: NA; D gene: TRBD1; V gene: TRBV7-3; J gene: TRBJ2-3; CDR3 protein: CASSSDRALADTQYF; CDR3 DNA: TGTGCCAGCAGCTCGGACAGGGCGCTCGCAGATACGCAGTATTTT
clone size: NA; D gene: TRBD2; V gene: TRBV4-3; J gene: TRBJ2-1; CDR3 protein: CASSQDKLGLAGGGLNEQFF; CDR3 DNA: TGCGCCAGCAGCCAAGATAAATTGGGACTAGCGGGAGGGGGTTTGAATGAGCAGTTCTTC
clone size: NA; D gene: TRBD1; V gene: TRBV5-5; J gene: TRBJ1-6; CDR3 protein: CASSEWDSDSPLHF; CDR3 DNA: TGTGCCAGCAGCGAATGGGACAGCGATTCACCCCTCCACTTT
clone size: NA; D gene: TRBD2; V gene: TRBV7-2; J gene: TRBJ2-1; CDR3 protein: CASSLDPETSGHNEQFF; CDR3 DNA: TGTGCCAGCAGCTTAGACCCAGAGACTAGCGGGCACAATGAGCAGTTCTTC
clone size: NA; D gene: TRBD1; V gene: TRBV5-1; J gene: TRBJ2-1; CDR3 protein: CTSSAGPGQGARGGQFF; CDR3 DNA: TGCACCAGCAGCGCCGGACCGGGACAGGGGGCGCGGGGTGGGCAGTTCTTC
clone size: few; D gene: NA; V gene: TRBV29-1; J gene: TRBJ2-7; CDR3 protein: CSVEITGKEQYF; CDR3 DNA: TGCAGCGTGGAGATCACAGGGAAAGAGCAGTACTTC
clone size: NA; D gene: NA; V gene: TRBV5-1; J gene: TRBJ1-6; CDR3 protein: CASSPSTTDPSTLHF; CDR3 DNA: TGCGCCAGCAGCCCATCAACGACAGATCCTTCGACCCTCCACTTT
clone size: NA; D gene: NA; V gene: TRBV7-8; J gene: TRBJ2-7; CDR3 protein: CASSLAPWRAGSYEQYF; CDR3 DNA: TGTGCCAGCAGCTTAGCCCCCTGGAGGGCAGGGTCCTACGAGCAGTACTTC
clone size: NA; D gene: NA; V gene: TRBV7-3; J gene: TRBJ2-5; CDR3 protein: CASSLTSGSAQETQYF; CDR3 DNA: TGTGCCAGCAGCTTAACCTCTGGAAGCGCCCAAGAGACCCAGTACTTC
clone size: many; D gene: NA; V gene: TRBV12-3/TRBV12-4; J gene: TRBJ2-1; CDR3 protein: CASSSGDTQFF; CDR3 DNA: TGTGCCAGCAGTTCAGGGGACACCCAGTTCTTC
clone size: NA; D gene: NA; V gene: TRBV5-1; J gene: TRBJ2-3; CDR3 protein: CASSRNQDTDTQYF; CDR3 DNA: TGCGCCAGCAGCCGAAACCAGGACACAGATACGCAGTATTTT
clone size: NA; D gene: NA; V gene: TRBV12-3/TRBV12-4; J gene: TRBJ2-3; CDR3 protein: CASSLGASTDAQYF; CDR3 DNA: TGTGCCAGCAGTTTGGGGGCTAGCACAGATGCGCAGTATTTT
clone size: NA; D gene: TRBD1; V gene: TRBV7-2; J gene: TRBJ2-5; CDR3 protein: CASSLGRTGVGREAQYF; CDR3 DNA: TGTGCCAGCAGCTTAGGTCGGACAGGGGTCGGGCGAGAGGCCCAGTACTTC
clone size: NA; D gene: NA; V gene: TRBV27; J gene: TRBJ2-3; CDR3 protein: CASSPNSLEGTQYF; CDR3 DNA: TGTGCCAGCAGTCCCAATTCCCTAGAGGGTACGCAGTATTTT
clone size: NA; D gene: TRBD2; V gene: TRBV10-3; J gene: TRBJ2-5; CDR3 protein: CATSGGAETQYF; CDR3 DNA: TGTGCCACCAGCGGGGGGGCCGAGACCCAGTACTTC
clone size: NA; D gene: TRBD1; V gene: TRBV5-1; J gene: TRBJ2-5; CDR3 protein: CASSAADRGQETQYF; CDR3 DNA: TGCGCCAGCAGCGCCGCGGACAGGGGGCAAGAGACCCAGTACTTC
clone size: once; D gene: NA; V gene: TRBV20-1; J gene: TRBJ1-2; CDR3 protein: CSARDPNVNGGYTF; CDR3 DNA: TGCAGTGCTAGAGACCCCAATGTAAATGGGGGCTACACCTTC
clone size: many; D gene: NA; V gene: TRBV5-1; J gene: TRBJ2-3; CDR3 protein: CASSPIGGSTDTQYF; CDR3 DNA: TGCGCCAGCAGCCCGATCGGCGGTAGCACAGATACGCAGTATTTT
clone size: NA; D gene: TRBD2; V gene: TRBV29-1; J gene: TRBJ2-7; CDR3 protein: CSVAVGSGTSGTDEQYF; CDR3 DNA: TGCAGCGTTGCGGTTGGTTCCGGGACTAGCGGGACCGACGAGCAGTACTTC
clone size: NA; D gene: NA; V gene: TRBV7-2; J gene: TRBJ1-2; CDR3 protein: CASSQTRGYTF; CDR3 DNA: TGTGCCAGCAGCCAAACAAGGGGCTACACCTTC
clone size: NA; D gene: NA; V gene: TRBV11-2; J gene: TRBJ2-3; CDR3 protein: CASSLTYSTDTQYF; CDR3 DNA: TGTGCCAGCAGCTTAACATACAGCACAGATACGCAGTATTTT
clone size: NA; D gene: NA; V gene: TRBV19; J gene: TRBJ2-1; CDR3 protein: CASSLAIGEQFF; CDR3 DNA: TGTGCCAGTAGTCTCGCGATAGGTGAGCAGTTCTTC
clone size: few; D gene: NA; V gene: TRBV4-3; J gene: TRBJ2-7; CDR3 protein: CASSQSSNVDEQYF; CDR3 DNA: TGCGCCAGCAGCCAATCGTCGAACGTCGACGAGCAGTACTTC
clone size: few; D gene: TRBD1; V gene: TRBV12-3/TRBV12-4; J gene: TRBJ1-1; CDR3 protein: CASSFRDRGLGTEAFF; CDR3 DNA: TGTGCCAGCAGTTTTCGGGACAGAGGGTTAGGCACTGAAGCTTTCTTT
clone size: NA; D gene: NA; V gene: TRBV12-5; J gene: TRBJ2-5; CDR3 protein: CASGLVQGRAQETQYF; CDR3 DNA: TGTGCTAGTGGTTTGGTACAAGGTAGAGCACAAGAGACCCAGTACTTC
clone size: few; D gene: NA; V gene: TRBV28; J gene: TRBJ2-7; CDR3 protein: CASSADVGTDEQYF; CDR3 DNA: TGTGCCAGCAGTGCGGACGTCGGGACGGACGAGCAGTACTTC
clone size: NA; D gene: TRBD1; V gene: TRBV20-1; J gene: TRBJ2-3; CDR3 protein: CSATRTGFTGTQYF; CDR3 DNA: TGCAGTGCTACGCGGACAGGGTTCACAGGTACGCAGTATTTT
clone size: few; D gene: TRBD1; V gene: TRBV10-3; J gene: TRBJ1-1; CDR3 protein: CATRQGRGTEAFF; CDR3 DNA: TGTGCCACACGACAGGGAAGGGGCACTGAAGCTTTCTTT
clone size: NA; D gene: TRBD1; V gene: TRBV29-1; J gene: TRBJ1-2; CDR3 protein: CSVDSVGRGIGYTF; CDR3 DNA: TGCAGCGTTGATTCGGTCGGCAGGGGGATTGGCTACACCTTC
clone size: NA; D gene: NA; V gene: TRBV6-5; J gene: TRBJ2-7; CDR3 protein: CASSSQGPRDEQYF; CDR3 DNA: TGTGCCAGCAGTTCGCAGGGCCCTCGGGACGAGCAGTACTTC
clone size: NA; D gene: TRBD1; V gene: TRBV20-1; J gene: TRBJ1-1; CDR3 protein: CSAPGQGATEAFF; CDR3 DNA: TGCAGTGCTCCGGGACAGGGGGCCACTGAAGCTTTCTTT
clone size: NA; D gene: NA; V gene: TRBV20-1; J gene: TRBJ2-7; CDR3 protein: CSATNRAAYNEQYF; CDR3 DNA: TGCAGTGCGACGAACAGGGCCGCCTACAATGAGCAGTACTTC
clone size: NA; D gene: NA; V gene: TRBV21-1; J gene: TRBJ1-2; CDR3 protein: CASSKARTGHGYTF; CDR3 DNA: TGTGCCAGCAGCAAAGCCCGGACAGGGCATGGCTACACCTTC
clone size: few; D gene: NA; V gene: TRBV7-9; J gene: TRBJ1-2; CDR3 protein: CASSATGHNYGYTF; CDR3 DNA: TGTGCCAGCAGCGCCACGGGACACAACTATGGCTACACCTTC
clone size: NA; D gene: NA; V gene: TRBV6-6; J gene: TRBJ1-4; CDR3 protein: CASSRHLTNEKLFF; CDR3 DNA: TGTGCCAGCAGCAGACACCTGACTAATGAAAAACTGTTTTTT
clone size: NA; D gene: NA; V gene: TRBV25-1; J gene: TRBJ1-1; CDR3 protein: CASSPFGSNTEAFF; CDR3 DNA: TGTGCCAGCAGCCCCTTTGGGTCTAACACTGAAGCTTTCTTT
clone size: few; D gene: NA; V gene: TRBV28; J gene: TRBJ1-1; CDR3 protein: CASTAWRNTEAFF; CDR3 DNA: TGTGCCAGCACAGCTTGGCGGAACACTGAAGCTTTCTTT
clone size: NA; D gene: NA; V gene: TRBV11-3; J gene: TRBJ2-1; CDR3 protein: CANSPGTNYNEQFF; CDR3 DNA: TGTGCCAACAGCCCCGGGACAAACTACAATGAGCAGTTCTTC
clone size: few; D gene: NA; V gene: TRBV20-1; J gene: TRBJ2-3; CDR3 protein: CSARERGRSDTQYF; CDR3 DNA: TGCAGTGCTAGAGAAAGAGGGCGATCAGATACGCAGTATTTT
clone size: few; D gene: NA; V gene: TRBV6-5; J gene: TRBJ2-7; CDR3 protein: CASSYQSSYEQYF; CDR3 DNA: TGTGCCAGCAGTTACCAGAGCTCCTACGAGCAGTACTTC